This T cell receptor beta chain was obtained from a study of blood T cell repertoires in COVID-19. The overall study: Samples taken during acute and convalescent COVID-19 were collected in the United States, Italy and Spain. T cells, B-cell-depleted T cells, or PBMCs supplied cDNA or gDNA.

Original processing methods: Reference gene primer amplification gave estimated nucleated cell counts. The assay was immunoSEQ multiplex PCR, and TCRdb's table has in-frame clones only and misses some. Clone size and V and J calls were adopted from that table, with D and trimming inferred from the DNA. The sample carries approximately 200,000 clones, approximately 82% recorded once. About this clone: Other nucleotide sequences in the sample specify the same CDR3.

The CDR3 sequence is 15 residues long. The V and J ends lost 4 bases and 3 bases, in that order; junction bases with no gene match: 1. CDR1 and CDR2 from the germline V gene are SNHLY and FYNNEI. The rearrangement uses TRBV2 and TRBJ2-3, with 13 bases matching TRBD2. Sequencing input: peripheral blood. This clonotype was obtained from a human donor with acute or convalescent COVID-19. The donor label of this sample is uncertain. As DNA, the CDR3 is TGTGCCAGCAGTGGACTAGCGGGAGGAACAGATACGCAGTATTTT. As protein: CASSGLAGGTDTQYF.